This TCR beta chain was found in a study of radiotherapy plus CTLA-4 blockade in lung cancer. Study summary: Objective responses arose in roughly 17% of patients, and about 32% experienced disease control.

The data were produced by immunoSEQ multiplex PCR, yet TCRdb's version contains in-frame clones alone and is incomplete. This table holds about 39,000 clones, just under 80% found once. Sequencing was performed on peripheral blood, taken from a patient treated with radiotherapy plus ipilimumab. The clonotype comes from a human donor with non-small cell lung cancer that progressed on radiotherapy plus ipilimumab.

The chain's CDR3 is CASSEVGGPTDTQYF. CDR3 nucleotide sequence: TGTGCCAGCAGTGAGGTGGGGGGGCCCACAGATACGCAGTATTTT. The chain joins TRBV2 to TRBJ2-3, with a possible D match to TRBD2 (7 bases). Per germline, CDR1 SNHLY and CDR2 FYNNEI. This CDR3 has 15 residues. V dropped 3 bases and J dropped 2 bases, with 12 bases sitting between them.